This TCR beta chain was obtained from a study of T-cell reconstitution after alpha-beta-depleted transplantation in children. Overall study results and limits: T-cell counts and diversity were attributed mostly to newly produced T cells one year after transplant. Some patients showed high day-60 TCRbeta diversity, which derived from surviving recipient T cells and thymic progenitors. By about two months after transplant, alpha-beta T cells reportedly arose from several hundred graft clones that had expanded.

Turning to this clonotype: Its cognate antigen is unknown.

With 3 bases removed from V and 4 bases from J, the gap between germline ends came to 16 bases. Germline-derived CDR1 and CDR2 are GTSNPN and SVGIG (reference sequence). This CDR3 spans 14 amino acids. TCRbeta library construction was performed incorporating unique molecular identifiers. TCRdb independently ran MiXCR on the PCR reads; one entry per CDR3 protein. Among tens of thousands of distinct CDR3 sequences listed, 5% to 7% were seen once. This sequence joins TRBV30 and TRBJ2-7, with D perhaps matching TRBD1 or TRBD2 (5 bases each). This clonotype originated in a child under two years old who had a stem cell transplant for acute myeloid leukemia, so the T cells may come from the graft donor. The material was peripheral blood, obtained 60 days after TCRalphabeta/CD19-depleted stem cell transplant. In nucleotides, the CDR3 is TGTGCCTGGAGCGGGGACCCTACCCTATACGAGCAGTACTTC. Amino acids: CAWSGDPTLYEQYF.